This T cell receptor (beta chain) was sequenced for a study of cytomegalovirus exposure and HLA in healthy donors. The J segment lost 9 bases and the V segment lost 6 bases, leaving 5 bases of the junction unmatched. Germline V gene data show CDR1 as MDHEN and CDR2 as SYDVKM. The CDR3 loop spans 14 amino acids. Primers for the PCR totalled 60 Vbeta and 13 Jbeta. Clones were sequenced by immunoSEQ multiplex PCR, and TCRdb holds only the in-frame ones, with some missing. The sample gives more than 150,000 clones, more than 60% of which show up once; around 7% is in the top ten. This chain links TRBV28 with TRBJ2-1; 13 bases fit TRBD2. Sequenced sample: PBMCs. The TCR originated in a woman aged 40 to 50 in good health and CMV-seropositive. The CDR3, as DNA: TGTGCCAGCAGCCCCGGACTAGCGGGGGCTGAGCAGTTCTTC. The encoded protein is CASSPGLAGAEQFF.